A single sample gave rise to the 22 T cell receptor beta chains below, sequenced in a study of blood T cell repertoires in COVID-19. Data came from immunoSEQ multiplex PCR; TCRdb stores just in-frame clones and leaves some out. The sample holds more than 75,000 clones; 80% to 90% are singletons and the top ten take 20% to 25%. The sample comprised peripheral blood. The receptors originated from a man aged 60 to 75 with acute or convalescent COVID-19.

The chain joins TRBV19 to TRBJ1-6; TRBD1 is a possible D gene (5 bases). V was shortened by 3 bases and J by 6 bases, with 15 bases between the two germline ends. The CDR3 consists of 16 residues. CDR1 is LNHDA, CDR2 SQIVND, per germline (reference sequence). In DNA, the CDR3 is TGTGCCAGTAGTATCGGCGGGGGACGAGTTAATTCACCCCTCCACTTT. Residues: CASSIGGGRVNSPLHF. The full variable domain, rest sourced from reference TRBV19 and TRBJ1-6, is DGGITQSPKYLFRKEGQNVTLSCEQNLNHDAMYWYRQDPGQGLRLIYYSQIVNDFQKGDIAEGYSVSREKKESFPLTVTSAQKNPTAFYLCASSIGGGRVNSPLHFGNGTRLTVT.

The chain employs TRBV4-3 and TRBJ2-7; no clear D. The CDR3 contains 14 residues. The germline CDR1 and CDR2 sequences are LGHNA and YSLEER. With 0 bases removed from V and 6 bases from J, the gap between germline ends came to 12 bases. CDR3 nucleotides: TGCGCCAGCAGCCAAGATTTTCCGGGTAGCGAGCAGTACTTC. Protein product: CASSQDFPGSEQYF.

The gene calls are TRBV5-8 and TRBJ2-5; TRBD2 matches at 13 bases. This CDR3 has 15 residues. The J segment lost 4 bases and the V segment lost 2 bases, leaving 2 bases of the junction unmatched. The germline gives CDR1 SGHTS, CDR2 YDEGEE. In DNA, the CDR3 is TGTGCCAGCAGCTTCCGGACTAGCGGGGGAGAGACCCAGTACTTC. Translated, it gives CASSFRTSGGETQYF.

CDR3 in amino acids: CASSHGGGTGSNQPQHF. The CDR3 nucleotides are TGTGCCAGCAGCCACGGTGGAGGGACTGGGAGCAATCAGCCCCAGCATTTT. The chain uses TRBV3-1 (or the pseudogene TRBV3-2) and TRBJ1-5; tentatively, D is TRBD1 (5 bases). The CDR3 has 17 residues. V shed 3 bases and J shed 1 base, with 16 bases lying between them. Germline V gene lookup returns CDR1 LGHDT and CDR2 YNNKEL (reference sequence).

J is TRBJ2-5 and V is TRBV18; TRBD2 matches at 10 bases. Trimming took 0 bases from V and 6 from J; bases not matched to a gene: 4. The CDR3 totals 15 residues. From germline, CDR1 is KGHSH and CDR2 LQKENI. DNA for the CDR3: TGTGCCAGCTCACCACCGGCTAGCGGGGGAAAGACCCAGTACTTC. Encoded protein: CASSPPASGGKTQYF.

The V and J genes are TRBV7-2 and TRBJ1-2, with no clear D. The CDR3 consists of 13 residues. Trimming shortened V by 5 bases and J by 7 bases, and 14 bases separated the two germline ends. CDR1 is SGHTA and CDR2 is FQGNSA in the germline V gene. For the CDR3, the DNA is TGTGCCAGCAGCACCGCCGGAGAAACTGGCTACACCTTC. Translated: CASSTAGETGYTF.

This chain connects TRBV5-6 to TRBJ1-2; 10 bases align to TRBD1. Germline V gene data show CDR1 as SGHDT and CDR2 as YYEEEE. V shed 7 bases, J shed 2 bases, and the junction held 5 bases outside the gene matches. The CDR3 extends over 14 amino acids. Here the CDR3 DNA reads TGTGCCAGCTGTTGGACAGGGGGGAACTATGGCTACACCTTC. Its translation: CASCWTGGNYGYTF.

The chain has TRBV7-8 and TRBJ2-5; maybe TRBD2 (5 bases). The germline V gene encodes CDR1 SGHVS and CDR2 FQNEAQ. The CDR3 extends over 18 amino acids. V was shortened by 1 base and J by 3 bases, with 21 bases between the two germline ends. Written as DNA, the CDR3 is TGTGCCAGCAGCTTAGAGGTCGTCATAGGACTTTCAGAAGAGACCCAGTACTTC. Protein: CASSLEVVIGLSEETQYF. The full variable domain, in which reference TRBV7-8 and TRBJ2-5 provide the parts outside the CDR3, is GAGVSQSPRYKVAKRGQDVALRCDPISGHVSLFWYQQALGQGPEFLTYFQNEAQLDKSGLPSDRFFAERPEGSVSTLKIQRTQQEDSAVYLCASSLEVVIGLSEETQYFGPGTRLLVL.

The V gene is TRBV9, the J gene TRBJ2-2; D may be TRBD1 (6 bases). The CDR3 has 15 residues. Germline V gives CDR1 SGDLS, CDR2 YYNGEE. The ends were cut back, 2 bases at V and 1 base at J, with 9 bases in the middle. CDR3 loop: CASSVRQENTGELFF. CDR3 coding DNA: TGTGCCAGCAGCGTCCGACAGGAGAACACCGGGGAGCTGTTTTTT.

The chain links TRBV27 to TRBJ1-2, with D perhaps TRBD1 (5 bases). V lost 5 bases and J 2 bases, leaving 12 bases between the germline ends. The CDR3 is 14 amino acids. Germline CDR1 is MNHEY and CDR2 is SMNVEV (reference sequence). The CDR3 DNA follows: TGTGCCAGCAGTACATCAGGGCACAACTATGGCTACACCTTC. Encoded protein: CASSTSGHNYGYTF.

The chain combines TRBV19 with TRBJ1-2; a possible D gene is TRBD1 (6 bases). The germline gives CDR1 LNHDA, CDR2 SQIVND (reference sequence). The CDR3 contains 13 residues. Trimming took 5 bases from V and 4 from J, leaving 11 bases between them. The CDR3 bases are TGTGCCAGTAGTGTTGGACAGTTCTATGGCTACACCTTC. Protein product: CASSVGQFYGYTF. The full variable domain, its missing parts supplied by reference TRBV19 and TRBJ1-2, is DGGITQSPKYLFRKEGQNVTLSCEQNLNHDAMYWYRQDPGQGLRLIYYSQIVNDFQKGDIAEGYSVSREKKESFPLTVTSAQKNPTAFYLCASSVGQFYGYTFGSGTRLTVV.

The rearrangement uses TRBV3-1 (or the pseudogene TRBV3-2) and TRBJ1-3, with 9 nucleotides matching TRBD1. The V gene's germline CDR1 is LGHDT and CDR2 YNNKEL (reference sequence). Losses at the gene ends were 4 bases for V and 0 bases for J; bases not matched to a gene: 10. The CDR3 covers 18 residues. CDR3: CASSLGNGQGISGNTIYF. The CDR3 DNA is TGTGCCAGCAGCCTGGGCAATGGACAGGGGATCTCTGGAAACACCATATATTTT.

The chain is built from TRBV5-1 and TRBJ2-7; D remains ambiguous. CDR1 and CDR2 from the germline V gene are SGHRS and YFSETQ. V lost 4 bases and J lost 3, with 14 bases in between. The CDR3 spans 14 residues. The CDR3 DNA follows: TGCGCCAGCAGCCCCAGATTAAAGAACTACGAGCAGTACTTC. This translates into CASSPRLKNYEQYF.

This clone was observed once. The CDR3 sequence: CSVEERDTQYF. CDR3 nucleotide sequence: TGCAGCGTTGAAGAGCGGGATACGCAGTATTTT. The genes are TRBV29-1 and TRBJ2-3; D call uncertain. Germline CDR1 and CDR2: SQVTM and ANQGSEA. The CDR3 sequence is 11 residues long. V was shortened by 0 bases and J by 6 bases, with 4 bases between the two germline ends.

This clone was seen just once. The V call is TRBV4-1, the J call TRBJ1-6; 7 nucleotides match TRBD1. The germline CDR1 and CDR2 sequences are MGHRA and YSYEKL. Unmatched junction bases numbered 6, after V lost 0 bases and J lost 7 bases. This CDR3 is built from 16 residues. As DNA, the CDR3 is TGCGCCAGCAGCCAAGATCCCGGGACAGTGAATTCACCCCTCCACTTT. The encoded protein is CASSQDPGTVNSPLHF.

CDR3 residues: CASSQEDSGELFF. The CDR3 DNA sequence: TGCGCCAGCAGCCAGGAGGACTCCGGGGAGCTGTTTTTT. The J gene is TRBJ2-2, the V gene TRBV4-1, with a weak D call TRBD2 (5 bases). The CDR3 spans 13 residues. Germline V lookup: CDR1 MGHRA, CDR2 YSYEKL. V shed 3 bases and J shed 6 bases, with 8 bases lying between them.

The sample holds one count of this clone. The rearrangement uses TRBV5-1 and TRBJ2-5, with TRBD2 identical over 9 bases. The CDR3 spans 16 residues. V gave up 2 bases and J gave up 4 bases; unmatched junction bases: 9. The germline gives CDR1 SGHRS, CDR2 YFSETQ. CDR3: CASSFPSGGWGETQYF. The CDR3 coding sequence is TGCGCCAGCAGCTTCCCCAGCGGGGGGTGGGGAGAGACCCAGTACTTC. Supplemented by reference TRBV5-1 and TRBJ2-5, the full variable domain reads KAGVTQTPRYLIKTRGQQVTLSCSPISGHRSVSWYQQTPGQGLQFLFEYFSETQRNKGNFPGRFSGRQFSNSRSEMNVSTLELGDSALYLCASSFPSGGWGETQYFGPGTRLLVL.

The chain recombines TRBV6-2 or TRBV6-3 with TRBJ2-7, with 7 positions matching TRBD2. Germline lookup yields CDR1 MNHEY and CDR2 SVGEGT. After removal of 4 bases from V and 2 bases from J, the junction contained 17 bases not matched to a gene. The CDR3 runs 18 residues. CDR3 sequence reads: CASSSHPGRAGTPYEQYF. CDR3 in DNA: TGTGCCAGCAGTTCCCACCCCGGGAGAGCGGGGACTCCCTACGAGCAGTACTTC.

CDR3 bases: TGTGCCTGGAGTGTGACTTATAATTCACCCCTCCACTTT. This codes for CAWSVTYNSPLHF. The rearrangement uses TRBV30 and TRBJ1-6; D ambiguous. Germline loops: CDR1 GTSNPN, CDR2 SVGIG (reference sequence). The CDR3 runs 13 residues. The V end lost 0 bases, the J end lost 4 bases, and 4 bases lay between the germline ends. The variable domain in full, completed from reference TRBV30 and TRBJ1-6, reads SQTIHQWPATLVQPVGSPLSLECTVEGTSNPNLYWYRQAAGRGLQLLFYSVGIGQISSEVPQNLSASRPQDRQFILSSKKLLLSDSGFYLCAWSVTYNSPLHFGNGTRLTVT.

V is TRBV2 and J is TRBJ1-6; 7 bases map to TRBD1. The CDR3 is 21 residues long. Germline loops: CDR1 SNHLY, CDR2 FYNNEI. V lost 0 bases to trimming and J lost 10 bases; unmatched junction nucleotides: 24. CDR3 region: CASSEARGGRGGGLRGSPLHF. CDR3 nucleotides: TGTGCCAGCAGTGAAGCGCGGGGGGGGAGAGGGGGCGGTCTTAGAGGATCACCCCTCCACTTT.

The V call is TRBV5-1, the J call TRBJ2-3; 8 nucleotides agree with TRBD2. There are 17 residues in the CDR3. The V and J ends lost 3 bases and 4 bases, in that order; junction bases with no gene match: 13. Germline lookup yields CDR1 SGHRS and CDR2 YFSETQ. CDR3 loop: CASSSPRGLERADTQYF. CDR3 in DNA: TGCGCCAGCAGCTCACCCCGGGGACTAGAAAGGGCAGATACGCAGTATTTT.

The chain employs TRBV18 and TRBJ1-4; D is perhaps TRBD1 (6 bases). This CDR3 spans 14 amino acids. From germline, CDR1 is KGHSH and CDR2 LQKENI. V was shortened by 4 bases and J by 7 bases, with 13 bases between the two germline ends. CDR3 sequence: CASSQQGVPEKLFF. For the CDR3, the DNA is TGTGCCAGCTCACAACAGGGAGTTCCTGAAAAACTGTTTTTT.